The 2 T cell receptor beta chains in this list originate from one sample, sequenced in a study of response to subunit inactivated influenza vaccine. TCRdb independently ran MiXCR on the RT-PCR reads; one entry per CDR3 protein. The sample has roughly 700,000 distinct CDR3 sequences; approximately 13% are singletons. The material was PBMCs from blood, obtained around 15 days before vaccination. The receptors shown here come from a man aged 50-60 years who received an inactivated influenza vaccine.

This clonotype showed up many times. The chain employs TRBV4-3 and TRBJ1-2, with 9 bases lining up with TRBD1. Germline CDR1 LGHNA, CDR2 YSLEER. The CDR3 is 13 residues long. V lost 3 bases, J lost 4 bases, and 0 bases stayed unmatched. This CDR3 reads CASSQTGGYGYTF. The CDR3 coding sequence is TGCGCCAGCAGCCAGACAGGGGGCTATGGCTACACCTTC.

The rearrangement joins TRBV7-8 to TRBJ1-5; no clear D gene. V lost 5 bases, J lost 0 bases, and 11 bases lay in between. The CDR3 is 15 residues long. Looked up from germline, CDR1 is SGHVS and CDR2 is FQNEAQ. DNA of the CDR3: TGTGCCAGCAGCGCCGAGGCCAATAGCAATCAGCCCCAGCATTTT. This codes for CASSAEANSNQPQHF.